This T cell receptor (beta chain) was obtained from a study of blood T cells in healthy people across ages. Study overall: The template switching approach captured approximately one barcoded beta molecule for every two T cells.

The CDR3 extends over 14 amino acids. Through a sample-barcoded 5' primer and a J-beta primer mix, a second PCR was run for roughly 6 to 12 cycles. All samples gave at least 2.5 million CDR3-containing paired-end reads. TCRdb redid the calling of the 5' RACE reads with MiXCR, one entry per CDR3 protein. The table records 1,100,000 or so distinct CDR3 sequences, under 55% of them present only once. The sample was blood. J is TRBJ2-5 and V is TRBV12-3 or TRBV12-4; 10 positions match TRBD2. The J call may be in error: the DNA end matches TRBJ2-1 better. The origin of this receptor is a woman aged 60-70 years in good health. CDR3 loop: CASTGLADQETQFF. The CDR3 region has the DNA TGTGCCAGCACCGGACTAGCGGATCAAGAGACCCAGTTCTTC.